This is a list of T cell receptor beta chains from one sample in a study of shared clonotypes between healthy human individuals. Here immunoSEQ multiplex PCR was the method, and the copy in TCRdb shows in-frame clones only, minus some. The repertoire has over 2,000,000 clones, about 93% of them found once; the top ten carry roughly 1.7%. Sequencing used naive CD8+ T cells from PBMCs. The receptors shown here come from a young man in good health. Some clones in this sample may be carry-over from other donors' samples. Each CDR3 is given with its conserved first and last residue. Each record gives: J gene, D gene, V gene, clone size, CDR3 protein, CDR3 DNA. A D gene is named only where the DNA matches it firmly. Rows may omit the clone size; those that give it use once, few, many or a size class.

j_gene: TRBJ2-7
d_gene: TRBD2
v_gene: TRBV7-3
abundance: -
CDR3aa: CASSLAGGYEQYF
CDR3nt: TGTGCCAGCAGCTTAGCGGGAGGGTACGAGCAGTACTTC

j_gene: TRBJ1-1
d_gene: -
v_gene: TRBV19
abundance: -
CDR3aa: CASRMVRDTEAFF
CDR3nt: TGTGCCAGTAGAATGGTTAGGGACACTGAAGCTTTCTTT

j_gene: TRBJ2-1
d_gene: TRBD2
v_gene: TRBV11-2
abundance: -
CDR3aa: CASSLDWGREGYNEQFF
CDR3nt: TGTGCCAGCAGCTTAGATTGGGGGCGGGAGGGATACAATGAGCAGTTCTTC

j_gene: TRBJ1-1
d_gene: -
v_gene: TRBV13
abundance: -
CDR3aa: CASNARGAEGTEAFF
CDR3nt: TGTGCCAGCAACGCCCGGGGGGCCGAGGGGACTGAAGCTTTCTTT

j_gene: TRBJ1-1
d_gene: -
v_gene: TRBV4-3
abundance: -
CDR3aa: CASSQTSRTTEAFF
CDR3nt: TGCGCCAGCAGCCAAACGTCAAGGACTACCGAAGCTTTCTTT

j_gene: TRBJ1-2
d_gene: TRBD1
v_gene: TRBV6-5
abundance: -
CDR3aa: CASRDRGYGYTF
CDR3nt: TGTGCCAGCAGGGACAGGGGGTACGGCTACACCTTC

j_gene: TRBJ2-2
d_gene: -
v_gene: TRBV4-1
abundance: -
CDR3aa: CASSGQMNTGELFF
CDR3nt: TGCGCCAGCAGCGGACAGATGAACACCGGGGAGCTGTTTTTT

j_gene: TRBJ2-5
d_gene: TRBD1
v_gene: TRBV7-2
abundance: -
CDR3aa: CASSLGTGGIPETQYF
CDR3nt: TGTGCCAGCAGCTTGGGGACAGGGGGCATACCAGAGACCCAGTACTTC

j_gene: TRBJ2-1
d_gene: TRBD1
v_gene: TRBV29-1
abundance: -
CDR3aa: CSVEWSGGWGNEQFF
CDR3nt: TGCAGCGTTGAATGGTCAGGGGGCTGGGGGAATGAGCAGTTCTTC

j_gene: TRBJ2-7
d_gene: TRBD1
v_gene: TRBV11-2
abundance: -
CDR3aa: CASNARTGDHEQYF
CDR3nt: TGTGCCAGCAATGCCCGGACAGGGGACCACGAGCAGTACTTC

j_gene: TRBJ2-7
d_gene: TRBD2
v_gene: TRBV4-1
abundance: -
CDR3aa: CASSLSLSGGGTYEQYF
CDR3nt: TGCGCCAGCAGCCTTTCTCTCAGCGGGGGGGGAACCTACGAGCAGTACTTC

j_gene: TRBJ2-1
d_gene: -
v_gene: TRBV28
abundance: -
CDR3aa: CASGEQGTYNEQFF
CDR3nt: TGTGCCAGCGGCGAACAGGGTACGTACAATGAGCAGTTCTTC

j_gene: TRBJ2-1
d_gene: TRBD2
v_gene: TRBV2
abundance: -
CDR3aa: CASRTLGLAGDNEQFF
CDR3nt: TGTGCCAGCAGGACCCTTGGACTAGCGGGAGACAATGAGCAGTTCTTC

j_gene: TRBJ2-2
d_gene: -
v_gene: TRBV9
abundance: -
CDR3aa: CASNPWRGNTGELFF
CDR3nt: TGTGCCAGCAACCCCTGGAGGGGGAACACCGGGGAGCTGTTTTTT

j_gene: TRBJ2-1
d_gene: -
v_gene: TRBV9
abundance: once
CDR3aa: CASSVDVGGSYNEQFF
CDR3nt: TGTGCCAGCAGCGTAGATGTCGGAGGCTCCTACAATGAGCAGTTCTTC

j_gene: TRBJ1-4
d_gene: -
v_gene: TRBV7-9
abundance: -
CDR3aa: CASSLREPNEKLFF
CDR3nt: TGTGCCAGCAGCTTAAGAGAACCCAATGAAAAACTGTTTTTT

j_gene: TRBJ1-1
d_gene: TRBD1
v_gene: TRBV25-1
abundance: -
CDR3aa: CASTAGRTGGFFF
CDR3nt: TGTGCCAGCACCGCTGGGAGGACAGGGGGCTTTTTCTTT

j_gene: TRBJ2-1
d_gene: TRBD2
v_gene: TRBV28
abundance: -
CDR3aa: CATLGLAGGVAYNEQFF
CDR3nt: TGTGCCACCCTGGGGCTAGCGGGAGGTGTTGCCTACAATGAGCAGTTCTTC

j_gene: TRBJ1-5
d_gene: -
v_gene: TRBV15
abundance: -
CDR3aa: CATSRGQNSNQPQHF
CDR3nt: TGTGCCACCAGCAGAGGACAAAATAGCAATCAGCCCCAGCATTTT

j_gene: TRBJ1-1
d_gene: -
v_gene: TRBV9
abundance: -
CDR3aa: CASSVEGSNTEAFF
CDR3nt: TGTGCCAGCAGCGTAGAAGGCTCGAACACTGAAGCTTTCTTT

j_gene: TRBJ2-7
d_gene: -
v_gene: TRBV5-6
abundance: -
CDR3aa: CASSLRGGEQYF
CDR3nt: TGTGCCAGCAGCTTGCGGGGTGGGGAGCAGTACTTC

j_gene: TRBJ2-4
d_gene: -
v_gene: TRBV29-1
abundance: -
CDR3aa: CSVVADIQYF
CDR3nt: TGCAGCGTTGTTGCGGACATTCAGTACTTC